This is a list of T cell receptor beta chains from one sample in a study of shared clonotypes between healthy human individuals. Clones were read by immunoSEQ multiplex PCR, and TCRdb kept only the in-frame ones, dropping some. The repertoire includes about 2.1 million clones, just over 90% of them detected once, and roughly 1.8% sits in the top ten. The sample taken for sequencing was naive CD8+ T cells from PBMCs. The receptors were sampled from a man aged 18-30 years in good health. Some clones in this sample may be carry-over from other donors' samples. The CDR3 runs from the conserved cysteine through the conserved F or W. D genes are given only for firm matches. Only part of the rows carry a size: once, few, many, or a class if the clone is expanded.

>TRBJ2-1|TRBV5-1|TRBD1|.
CASSGTGGYNEQFF
TGCGCCAGCAGCGGGACAGGGGGATACAATGAGCAGTTCTTC
>TRBJ2-1|TRBV5-8|.|once
CASSLTSSYNEQFF
TGTGCCAGCAGCTTGACGAGCTCCTACAATGAGCAGTTCTTC
>TRBJ1-1|TRBV2|.|once
CASSEVTQVNTEAFF
TGTGCCAGCAGTGAAGTCACGCAGGTGAACACTGAAGCTTTCTTT
>TRBJ1-1|TRBV7-8|.|.
CASSRTGSTEAFF
TGTGCCAGCAGCCGCACAGGGTCTACTGAAGCTTTCTTT
>TRBJ1-2|TRBV19|.|.
CATQDYGYTF
TGTGCCACTCAGGATTATGGCTACACCTTC
>TRBJ2-2|TRBV23-1|TRBD1|.
CASKGQGEGTGELFF
TGCGCCAGCAAAGGACAGGGGGAGGGAACCGGGGAGCTGTTTTTT
>TRBJ2-1|TRBV4-3|.|once
CASSQDGEGEGANEQFF
TGCGCCAGCAGCCAAGATGGAGAGGGGGAGGGGGCGAATGAGCAGTTCTTC
>TRBJ2-7|TRBV7-2|.|.
CASTPGPDVGGPFYEQYF
TGTGCCAGCACCCCCGGCCCGGATGTGGGGGGGCCGTTCTACGAGCAGTACTTC
>TRBJ1-3|TRBV28|.|.
CASSLRSGAIWGNTIYF
TGTGCCAGCAGTTTACGGTCCGGAGCCATATGGGGAAACACCATATATTTT
>TRBJ2-7|TRBV5-1|TRBD2|.
CASSPNRGTTNYEQYF
TGCGCCAGCAGCCCGAACCGCGGGACTACCAACTACGAGCAGTACTTC
>TRBJ2-1|TRBV7-3|TRBD2|.
CASSPGLAKRNEQFF
TGTGCCAGCAGCCCCGGACTAGCAAAGAGGAATGAGCAGTTCTTC
>TRBJ2-7|TRBV6-1|.|.
CASSEASERESPSYEQYF
TGTGCCAGCAGTGAAGCATCCGAACGGGAGTCTCCCTCCTACGAGCAGTACTTC
>TRBJ2-7|TRBV4-1|.|.
CASSQATQGLSYEQYF
TGCGCCAGCAGCCAAGCGACACAGGGACTCTCCTACGAGCAGTACTTC
>TRBJ1-1|TRBV6-1|TRBD1|.
CASSETGGGTEAFF
TGTGCCAGCAGTGAGACAGGGGGTGGAACTGAAGCTTTCTTT
>TRBJ2-2|TRBV4-3|TRBD2|.
CASSQDRPDAGVVAGELFF
TGCGCCAGCAGCCAAGATCGCCCCGATGCGGGAGTTGTCGCCGGGGAGCTGTTTTTT
>TRBJ1-1|TRBV6-5|.|.
CASSYSRGGAEAFF
TGTGCCAGCAGTTACTCGAGGGGGGGGGCTGAAGCTTTCTTT
>TRBJ2-1|TRBV6-5|.|.
CASSYSGGGNEQFF
TGTGCCAGCAGTTACTCAGGGGGTGGCAATGAGCAGTTCTTC
>TRBJ2-5|TRBV10-3|.|.
CAISESLTHPQETQYF
TGTGCCATCAGTGAGTCGTTGACGCACCCACAAGAGACCCAGTACTTC
>TRBJ2-1|TRBV4-3|TRBD2|.
CASRASGSSYNEQFF
TGCGCCAGCAGGGCTAGCGGGAGCTCCTACAATGAGCAGTTCTTC
>TRBJ2-7|TRBV28|TRBD2|.
CASSFLRGAYEQYF
TGTGCCAGCAGTTTTCTACGGGGGGCCTACGAGCAGTACTTC
>TRBJ1-4|TRBV29-1|.|.
CSAQDTSREKLFF
TGCAGCGCTCAGGACACCTCACGTGAAAAACTGTTTTTT
>TRBJ2-7|TRBV29-1|.|.
CSVRRGLSHEQYF
TGCAGCGTTCGGCGGGGACTTTCCCACGAGCAGTACTTC
>TRBJ1-1|TRBV27|.|once
CASSFSGMSDTEAFF
TGTGCCAGCAGTTTCTCAGGGATGTCGGACACTGAAGCTTTCTTT
>TRBJ1-3|TRBV9|.|.
CASKGVYGNTIYF
TGTGCCAGCAAGGGGGTGTATGGAAACACCATATATTTT